The T cell receptor (beta chain) under discussion was sequenced for a study of tumor and adjacent non-tumor tissue in lung cancer (dated by TCRdb to between 2017 and 2018). As for the study more broadly: By cancer type, the cohort comprised approximately twelve adenocarcinoma patients, a couple of squamous cell carcinoma patients and 1 small cell lung cancer patient. Over 25 paired specimens, one tumor and one normal lung sample per patient, were profiled by TCRbeta CDR3 sequencing. Among the approximately 15 patients, ages ranged from about 30 to 85 years, roughly 10 were men and 5 were women, and disease was TNM stage I to III. Bulk TCRbeta repertoires were compared between lung tumor tissue and matched distant non-tumor lung tissue obtained from approximately 16 lung cancer patients. Sequencing generated a total of 130,000,000 or so productive TCRbeta reads, averaging roughly 4.2 million reads per sample.

Library creation used multiplex PCR. Sequenced using an Illumina HiSeq 2500. TCRbeta libraries were built by three rounds of nested PCR using primers (Table S4), following protocols modified from ARM-PCR. Before sequencing, PCR products of 200-500 bp were cut from the gel and purified using the QIAquick gel extraction kit. In the original analysis: Trimmomatic was used to clean the reads, FLASH merged the cleaned reads into complete CDR3 sequences, and MiTCR assigned the sequences to V(D)J germline segments. Clonal diversity was computed as the inverse Simpson's index with VDJtools. A read counted as productive if the sequence was in-frame and lacked a premature stop codon. The public reads were reprocessed in TCRdb via fastp at Q25 and MiXCR, keeping in-frame beta chains. Identical CDR3 protein sequences are pooled into one entry, listed with their most common genes and DNA. TCRdb, not the original authors, processed these V and J calls. The sample records around 66,000 distinct CDR3 sequences, 60% to 75% of which are singletons. The ten largest clones represent 28% of the sample.

Beyond this particular receptor, the publication reports: Tumor tissue showed significantly higher TCR diversity (inverse Simpson) than normal lung tissue, at around 450 vs 150 (P = 0.0075, Mann-Whitney U test). Neither the sequencing platform nor unique molecular identifiers are mentioned in the methods. In normal lung, the top 100 clones accounted for a significantly larger cumulative share of the repertoire than in tumor tissue. With only 15 patients in the cohort, the authors noted that larger samples and more detailed clinical data are needed. Because peripheral blood was not sequenced, the blood TCRbeta repertoires of the lung cancer patients in the study went unexamined. TCR diversity was significantly higher in younger patients, and greater tumor TCR diversity was associated with shorter overall survival and shorter disease-free survival.

On this clonotype: Its antigen is not yet known. A much larger clone differs from this one at a single base, so this may be a read error.

RNA was isolated from bulk, unsorted tissue, and RNA quality was assessed with a NanoDrop ND-1000 and an Agilent 2100. All donors had newly diagnosed lung cancer, had not received prior chemotherapy, and were admitted for thoracic surgery in China between August and November 2014. Anyone who had undergone radiotherapy or chemotherapy before, or who had another cancer at the same time, was left out of the study. Pieces of surgical tissue measuring about 1-2 cm3 were kept in RNAlater solution and held at -80 degrees C until needed. From cysteine to phenylalanine, the CDR3 is 14 amino acids long. The kept DNA is CDR3 alone, 42 bases in frame from the first base. The germline V gene provides CDR1 MNHEY and CDR2 SVGAGI.

The chain employs TRBV6-5 and TRBJ2-2; perhaps TRBD1 is the D gene, with 5 bases matching. Sample: lung tumor tissue. The source of this sequence is a man in his sixties with non-small cell lung cancer. CDR3 sequence: CVSKQEIGTGELFF. The bases are TGTGTCAGCAAACAGGAAATAGGCACCGGGGAGCTGTTTTTT.